The subject of this entry is one TCR beta chain. The target of this receptor is not known. The sample holds no much larger clone one base away, and base qualities are not on file. V is pared back by 3 bases and J by 4 bases, with 6 bases lying between the germline termini. CDR1 and CDR2, looked up from the germline V gene, are KGHSH and LQKENI. The CDR3 runs 12 residues from the cysteine to the phenylalanine. This entry keeps only the CDR3 DNA: 36 bases, framed from base 1. These data are taken from a study of shared T cell receptors in the human thymus (dated by TCRdb to about 2021). The study in broad terms: The study examined how self-reactive, shared T-cell receptor alpha chains are generated in the human thymus.

The library was built by means of the immunoSEQ multiplex PCR assay. In TCRdb, the immuneACCESS table is reduced to in-frame sequences with V and J assigned. These tables do not hold every clone; where another copy was compared, an unresolved V gene accounts for under half, and the others remain unexplained. Across this sample there are hundreds of thousands of clones, with around nine tenths seen only once. The ten largest clones represent about 0.01% of the sample. These data also featured in a second study, about human thymus T cells. As that second study puts it: Donors were immunologically healthy infants undergoing open corrective cardiac surgery for congenital heart defects in Finland. The thymus tissue came from surgical resects taken out during corrective cardiac surgery. Biased V and J gene segment usage appeared to be present in both thymic and peripheral blood repertoires. According to the related research, thymic TCR repertoires were highly overlapping among unrelated individuals. The study described the TCR alpha and beta repertoires in roughly 8 infant thymus samples and a few matching peripheral blood samples. The infant donors were 7 to 244 days old, and the cohort included roughly six males and two females. After being mechanically released from the tissue, thymocytes were kept at -70 degrees C in pellets of about 8.5-34 million cells. A QIAsymphony instrument was used to extract genomic DNA from frozen cell pellets. Using the immunoSEQ multiplex PCR assay, the TCRB and TCRAD loci were amplified from a standardized quantity of quality-controlled genomic DNA. The V(D)J region was spanned by amplicons of a length sufficient to cover the CDR3 and to identify V and J genes. The amplicons were sequenced on an Illumina platform via the commercial immunoSEQ service. Primer bias and sequencing errors were corrected as previously described, and TCRAD and TCRB definitions were based on the IMGT database. immunoSEQ Analyzer 3.0 and VDJTools were used for repertoire analysis, which covered basic statistics, V/J segment usage, diversity estimates, rarefaction and pairwise overlap. To estimate diversity, the Chao1, ChaoE, Efron-Thisted, Shannon and inverse Simpson indices were applied, and diversity was also estimated on datasets down-sampled to the smallest sample. For repertoire overlap, CDR3 nucleotide sequence, V gene and J gene had to match strictly, and clustering was done by Jaccard-based multidimensional scaling. Thymus samples yielded on average roughly 840,000 unique TCRB clonotypes, compared with some 83,000 from blood samples.

Recombination joined TRBV18 with TRBJ2-5, with TRBD2 tentatively as D gene (6 bases match). This clonotype was sampled from a boy in the first two years of life with a congenital heart defect. Donor details come from another sample of the same person, matched by shared clones. What was sequenced was thymocytes. The CDR3 here reads CASSPRGETQYF. The bases are TGTGCCAGCTCACCGCGGGGAGAGACCCAGTACTTC.